Each of the 26 T cell receptor beta chains below was sequenced from the same sample in a study of Ad26.COV2.S vaccination and SARS-CoV-2 variants. Produced via immunoSEQ multiplex PCR; TCRdb's table is partial and in-frame only. Counted here are fewer than 900,000 clones, roughly nine tenths occurring once; the ten biggest clones make up about 1.5%. Treatment given: about 20 received Ad26.COV2.S at low or high dose, single or two shots; about 5 received placebo; per-sample allocation not given. Sampling was performed 63 days after the first vaccine or placebo injection. The sequencing here drew on peripheral blood, taken in a trial of Ad26.COV2.S vaccine versus placebo. These receptors all come from a person between 18 and 59 years old who received the Ad26.COV2.S COVID-19 vaccine or a placebo.

This chain joins TRBV4-1 and TRBJ2-1; D perhaps matches TRBD1 (6 bases). V was cut by 1 base and J by 9 bases, with 19 bases left in between. This CDR3 contains 16 residues. Per the germline V gene, CDR1 is MGHRA and CDR2 is YSYEKL. The CDR3 loop is CASSQGGGQGLFEQFF. CDR3 DNA sequence: TGCGCCAGCAGCCAAGGAGGTGGTCAGGGGCTTTTTGAGCAGTTCTTC.

The rearrangement uses TRBV7-3 and TRBJ2-1, with D hard to call. This CDR3 contains 15 residues. The germline V and J ends were trimmed by 1 base and 0 bases, with 7 bases remaining between them. Germline V gene lookup returns CDR1 SGHTA and CDR2 FQGTGA. CDR3 nucleotide sequence: TGTGCCAGCAGCTTAATGTCTAGCTCCTACAATGAGCAGTTCTTC. Residues: CASSLMSSSYNEQFF.

The chain is built from TRBV27 and TRBJ1-1; weak D call: TRBD1 (5 bases). Trimming removed 2 bases from V and 0 bases from J, with 16 bases in between. The CDR3 covers 17 residues. Germline-derived CDR1 and CDR2 are MNHEY and SMNVEV (reference sequence). The CDR3 spells CASSLDSARGMNTEAFF. The CDR3 nucleotides are TGTGCCAGCAGTTTAGACAGCGCCCGTGGTATGAACACTGAAGCTTTCTTT.

J is TRBJ2-2 and V is TRBV14, with a tentative D call TRBD2 (7 bases). The germline V gene encodes CDR1 SGHDN and CDR2 FVKESK. Trimming took 4 bases from V and 4 from J, leaving 16 bases between them. The CDR3 has 16 amino acids. The CDR3 nucleotides are TGTGCCAGCAGCCCAAGGGGGGGGCGCTTCACCGGGGAGCTGTTTTTT. The encoded protein is CASSPRGGRFTGELFF.

The chain combines TRBV3-1 (or the pseudogene TRBV3-2) with TRBJ2-5, with D unclear. CDR1 and CDR2 (germline): LGHDT, YNNKEL (reference sequence). This CDR3 is 13 amino acids long. V lost 2 bases to trimming and J lost 7 bases, with 11 bases between them. CDR3 amino acids: CASSQYPKGTQYF. As DNA, the CDR3 is TGTGCCAGCAGCCAATACCCCAAGGGGACCCAGTACTTC.

The sample holds a few counts of this clone. The genes are TRBV18 and TRBJ1-1, with D tentatively TRBD1 (6 bases). This CDR3 is built from 15 residues. The germline V gene has CDR1 KGHSH and CDR2 LQKENI. V lost 3 bases, J lost 4 bases, and 15 bases lay in between. The CDR3 spells CASSPPSQGVTEAFF. CDR3 sequence (DNA): TGTGCCAGCTCACCTCCTTCACAGGGTGTCACTGAAGCTTTCTTT.

The chain recombines TRBV7-9 with TRBJ2-5, with TRBD1 matching over 8 bases. CDR3 size: 14 residues. Germline V CDR1 and CDR2: SEHNR, FQNEAQ (reference sequence). The ends lost 5 bases at V and 5 bases at J; junction bases unmatched: 7. In nucleotides, the CDR3 is TGTGCCAGCAGCCCGGGACAGGCTTGGGAGACCCAGTACTTC. Its translation is CASSPGQAWETQYF.

The chain combines TRBV7-9 with TRBJ2-3; maybe TRBD2 (6 bases). CDR3 length equals 15 residues. Germline-derived CDR1 and CDR2 are SEHNR and FQNEAQ (reference sequence). V gave up 5 bases and J gave up 0 bases, with 12 bases separating them. The CDR3 protein is CASSPPGLSTDTQYF. CDR3 coding DNA: TGTGCCAGCAGCCCACCGGGACTTAGCACAGATACGCAGTATTTT.

This chain uses TRBV7-2 with TRBJ2-1, with D unresolved. Germline assignment: CDR1 SGHTA and CDR2 FQGNSA. The CDR3 is made up of 14 amino acids. V lost 6 bases, J lost 0 bases, and 9 bases lay in between. The CDR3 reads CASRAPSSYNEQFF. In DNA, the CDR3 is TGTGCCAGCAGAGCCCCGAGCTCCTACAATGAGCAGTTCTTC.

The J gene is TRBJ1-5, the V gene TRBV6-4; 8 bases are shared with TRBD1. This CDR3 has 15 residues. CDR1 is MRHNA and CDR2 is SNTAGT in the germline V gene. The J segment lost 0 bases and the V segment lost 5 bases, leaving 3 bases of the junction unmatched. The CDR3 DNA sequence: TGTGCCAGCAGTAAGACAGGGGATAGCAATCAGCCCCAGCATTTT. As protein: CASSKTGDSNQPQHF.

The chain carries TRBV6-5 and TRBJ1-6, with D hard to call. With 1 base removed from V and 10 bases from J, the gap between germline ends came to 14 bases. The germline V gene has CDR1 MNHEY and CDR2 SVGAGI. The CDR3 is 15 amino acids. CDR3 in amino acids: CASSYWTDFRSPLHF. In DNA form, the CDR3 reads TGTGCCAGCAGTTACTGGACTGATTTTCGCTCACCCCTCCACTTT.

This chain uses TRBV5-1 with TRBJ2-3; D call uncertain. CDR3 length: 14 residues. Germline lookup yields CDR1 SGHRS and CDR2 YFSETQ. With 4 bases removed from V and 4 bases from J, the gap between germline ends came to 13 bases. The CDR3 region has the DNA TGCGCCAGCAGCCCACTTGGGGTAGCAGATACGCAGTATTTT. Translating gives CASSPLGVADTQYF.

This clone was observed a few times. The rearrangement links TRBV3-1 (or the pseudogene TRBV3-2) to TRBJ2-7; 9 bases line up with TRBD1. V dropped 4 bases and J dropped 2; count of bases not matched to a gene: 6. The CDR3 totals 15 residues. CDR1 is LGHDT and CDR2 is YNNKEL in the germline V gene (reference sequence). The CDR3 DNA sequence: TGTGCCAGCAGCCCTTCCGGGACAGGGCCCTACGAGCAGTACTTC. Amino acid sequence: CASSPSGTGPYEQYF.

The chain links TRBV5-1 to TRBJ2-5; weak D call: TRBD2 (5 bases). This CDR3 spans 15 amino acids. V dropped 4 bases and J dropped 2 bases, with 15 bases sitting between them. CDR1 SGHRS and CDR2 YFSETQ come from the germline V gene. The CDR3 here is CASSTEETEQETQYF. The CDR3 DNA reads as TGCGCCAGCAGCACGGAGGAGACCGAACAAGAGACCCAGTACTTC.

The chain couples TRBV7-2 to TRBJ2-1, with 16 positions matching TRBD2. The CDR3 spans 15 residues. Per the germline V gene, CDR1 is SGHTA and CDR2 is FQGNSA. J gave up 10 bases and V 0 bases, and 0 bases lay outside the gene matches. The CDR3 DNA reads as TGTGCCAGCAGCTTAGCGGGACTAGCGGGGGGGGAGCAGTTCTTC. Translation gives CASSLAGLAGGEQFF.

This sequence joins TRBV7-2 and TRBJ1-6; the D is unclear. V was clipped by 5 bases and J by 5 bases, with 16 bases between them. This CDR3 spans 16 amino acids. Germline V lookup: CDR1 SGHTA, CDR2 FQGNSA. The CDR3: CASSPPSRPDNSPLHF. In DNA, the CDR3 is TGTGCCAGCAGCCCCCCCTCCCGGCCGGATAATTCACCCCTCCACTTT.

For the CDR3, the DNA is TGTGCCAGCAGCCGGACTAGCGGGGGGGCAGATACGCAGTATTTT. Its protein is CASSRTSGGADTQYF. The rearrangement links TRBV7-2 to TRBJ2-3; TRBD2 matches 15 bases. The germline gives CDR1 SGHTA, CDR2 FQGNSA. CDR3 size: 15 residues. The V and J ends lost 5 bases and 4 bases, in that order; junction bases with no gene match: 1.

The chain couples TRBV5-1 to TRBJ1-6, with D hard to call. Germline V lookup: CDR1 SGHRS, CDR2 YFSETQ. With 4 bases removed from V and 5 bases from J, the gap between germline ends came to 16 bases. The CDR3 length is 16 residues. As DNA, the CDR3 is TGCGCCAGCAGCCATATAGAAGGCGGAGATAATTCACCCCTCCACTTT. Protein: CASSHIEGGDNSPLHF.

The rearrangement joins TRBV18 to TRBJ1-5; TRBD1 aligns across 9 bases. The V gene's germline CDR1 is KGHSH and CDR2 LQKENI. V shed 2 bases, J shed 7 bases, and the junction held 3 bases outside the gene matches. The CDR3 is made up of 14 amino acids. This chain's CDR3 is CASSPGDRGQPQHF. CDR3 bases: TGTGCCAGCTCACCAGGTGACAGGGGGCAGCCCCAGCATTTT.

This chain links TRBV18 with TRBJ2-7; 8 positions match TRBD2. The CDR3 length is 14 residues. J gave up 5 bases and V 2 bases, and 5 bases lay outside the gene matches. Germline lookup yields CDR1 KGHSH and CDR2 LQKENI. The CDR3 reads CASSPVAGTHEQYF. The DNA of the CDR3 is TGTGCCAGCTCACCAGTAGCGGGGACCCACGAGCAGTACTTC.

The chain combines TRBV7-6 with TRBJ2-3; 7 bases are shared with TRBD2. The V and J ends lost 4 bases and 0 bases, in that order; junction bases with no gene match: 19. The germline gives CDR1 SGHVS, CDR2 FNYEAQ. The CDR3 is 20 residues long. The CDR3 protein is CASSYPGGAGVITSTDTQYF. The CDR3 region has the DNA TGTGCCAGCAGCTACCCCGGAGGGGCGGGGGTGATAACTAGCACAGATACGCAGTATTTT.

This clone was observed a single time. This sample includes further DNA sequences coding for the same CDR3. This chain uses TRBV7-9 with TRBJ2-7, with unresolved D. Germline assignment: CDR1 SEHNR and CDR2 FQNEAQ (reference sequence). The CDR3 has 12 residues. V gave up 5 bases and J gave up 4 bases, with 9 bases separating them. In DNA form, the CDR3 reads TGTGCCAGCAGCCCCACAGCTTACGAGCAGTACTTC. It encodes CASSPTAYEQYF. The full variable domain, with the rest looked up from reference TRBV7-9 and TRBJ2-7, is DTGVSQNPRHKITKRGQNVTFRCDPISEHNRLYWYRQTLGQGPEFLTYFQNEAQLEKSRLLSDRFSAERPKGSFSTLEIQRTEQGDSAMYLCASSPTAYEQYFGPGTRLTVT.

This chain connects TRBV6-5 to TRBJ1-1, with D perhaps matching TRBD1 (5 bases). The CDR3 loop spans 15 amino acids. V lost 5 bases and J 0 bases, leaving 13 bases between the germline ends. Germline values: CDR1 MNHEY, CDR2 SVGAGI. This CDR3 is CASSLTGTVNTEAFF. CDR3 bases: TGTGCCAGCAGTCTTACCGGGACGGTGAACACTGAAGCTTTCTTT.

About this clone: The junction does not match germline at one end; this may be a read error. The chain links TRBV27 to TRBJ1-6; D is unclear. CDR1 and CDR2 from the germline V gene are MNHEY and SMNVEV (reference sequence). This CDR3 contains 10 residues. The CDR3 here is CASSFRLAVF. CDR3 coding DNA: TGTGCCAGCAGTTTTCGCCTCGCGGTATTT.

The chain combines TRBV7-9 with TRBJ1-2, with a weak D call TRBD1 (5 bases). V lost 4 bases to trimming and J lost 3 bases, with 9 bases between them. There are 13 residues in the CDR3. Per germline, CDR1 SEHNR and CDR2 FQNEAQ (reference sequence). The CDR3 loop reads CASSSGLDYGYTF. The CDR3 DNA reads as TGTGCCAGCAGCTCGGGACTGGACTATGGCTACACCTTC.

Notes on this clone: This CDR3 is also generated by other DNA sequences in the sample. The chain carries TRBV6-1 and TRBJ1-5; D uncertain. The CDR3 runs 13 residues. V lost 2 bases, J lost 4 bases, and 6 bases lay in between. The germline CDR1 and CDR2 sequences are MNHNS and SASEGT. This chain's CDR3 is CASSEWGNQPQHF. CDR3 nucleotide sequence: TGTGCCAGCAGTGAATGGGGTAATCAGCCCCAGCATTTT.